This TCR beta chain originates from a study of cytomegalovirus exposure and HLA in healthy donors. Germline loops: CDR1 SGHAT, CDR2 FQNNGV. Trimming stripped 1 base from V and 6 bases from J, with 3 bases between. This CDR3 spans 12 amino acids. With respect to this clone: The antigen is unknown.

Measured with immunoSEQ multiplex PCR; TCRdb has only the in-frame clones, and not every one. Here the sample spans 170,000 or so clones, roughly 80% being singletons. Study observations and caveats: Most sequenced TCRs were rare (though some public TCRs occurred in many donors). In vitro, a few CMV-associated chains proved specific for CMV antigens. The study labeled more than 150 TCR beta chains cytomegalovirus-associated. The classifier, whose performance was assessed in both the original and validation cohorts, reportedly diagnosed cytomegalovirus status with high specificity and sensitivity.

This chain connects TRBV11-2 to TRBJ1-4; D unclear. What was sequenced was PBMCs. The receptor was isolated from a woman aged 18-35 years in good health and CMV-seropositive. The chain's CDR3 is CASSLADEKLFF. Written as DNA, the CDR3 is TGTGCCAGCAGCTTAGCGGATGAAAAACTGTTTTTT.